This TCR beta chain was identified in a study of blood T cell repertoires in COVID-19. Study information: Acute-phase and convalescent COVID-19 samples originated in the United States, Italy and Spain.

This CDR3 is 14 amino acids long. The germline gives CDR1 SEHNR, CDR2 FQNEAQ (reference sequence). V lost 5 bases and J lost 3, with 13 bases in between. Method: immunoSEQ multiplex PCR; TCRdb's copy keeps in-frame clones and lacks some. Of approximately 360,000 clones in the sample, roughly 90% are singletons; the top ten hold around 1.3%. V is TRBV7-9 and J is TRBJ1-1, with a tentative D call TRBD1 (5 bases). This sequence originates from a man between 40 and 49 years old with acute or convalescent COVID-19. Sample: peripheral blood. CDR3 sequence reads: CASSETRGDTEAFF. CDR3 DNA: TGTGCCAGCAGCGAAACCCGGGGGGACACTGAAGCTTTCTTT.